The 28 T cell receptor beta chains below all came from one sample that was sequenced in a study of T cell responses to AZD1222 COVID-19 vaccine. Repertoires were generated with immunoSEQ multiplex PCR, while TCRdb's copy carries only in-frame clones and drops some. Of some 110,000 clones in the sample, 88% were seen once. The sequencing used peripheral blood, collected on day 0 of AZD1222 vaccination. These receptors were collected from an adult in good health.

The chain employs TRBV3-1 (or the pseudogene TRBV3-2) and TRBJ2-3, with 10 nucleotides matching TRBD2. This CDR3 is built from 16 residues. V trimming: 1 base; J trimming: 6 bases; junction bases outside the gene matches: 7. Germline CDR1 is LGHDT and CDR2 is YNNKEL (reference sequence). The CDR3 sequence: CASSQGSLAGADTQYF. Here the CDR3 DNA reads TGTGCCAGCAGCCAAGGGTCCCTAGCGGGAGCGGATACGCAGTATTTT.

The chain combines TRBV30 with TRBJ1-1; no firm D call. Germline loops: CDR1 GTSNPN, CDR2 SVGIG (reference sequence). The CDR3 totals 15 residues. V was trimmed by 2 bases and J by 8 bases, leaving 21 bases between them. CDR3 amino acids: CAWSPTGEGRREAFF. The DNA of the CDR3 is TGTGCCTGGAGTCCCACCGGGGAAGGGCGGAGAGAAGCTTTCTTT.

For the CDR3, the DNA is TGTGCCAGCAGGCATAGCGGGAGTAAACACGAGCAGTACTTC. This encodes CASRHSGSKHEQYF. The rearrangement links TRBV7-8 to TRBJ2-7, with 9 bases aligning to TRBD2. The CDR3 totals 14 residues. The ends lost 6 bases at V and 5 bases at J; junction bases unmatched: 8. CDR1 is SGHVS and CDR2 is FQNEAQ in the germline V gene.

The chain joins TRBV7-2 to TRBJ2-1; weak D call: TRBD2 (5 bases). The CDR3 covers 13 residues. The V gene's germline CDR1 is SGHTA and CDR2 FQGNSA. The V end was cut by 2 bases, the J end by 7 bases, with 9 bases between. The CDR3 DNA reads as TGTGCCAGCAGCTTAAAGTCGGGGAATGAGCAGTTCTTC. As protein: CASSLKSGNEQFF.

The V and J genes are TRBV19 and TRBJ2-2; D is undetermined. Trimming removed 7 bases from V and 6 bases from J, with 9 bases in between. Germline-derived CDR1 and CDR2 are LNHDA and SQIVND (reference sequence). This CDR3 has 12 amino acids. CDR3 sequence: CASIRSPGELFF. In nucleotides, the CDR3 is TGTGCCAGTATCAGAAGTCCCGGGGAGCTGTTTTTT.

V is TRBV12-3 or TRBV12-4 and J is TRBJ1-1; no definite D call. The CDR3 has 13 amino acids. V was shortened by 10 bases and J by 1 base, with 13 bases between the two germline ends. Written as DNA, the CDR3 is TGTGCCACCTGGGTTGGGGAGAACACTGAAGCTTTCTTT. As protein: CATWVGENTEAFF.

The chain uses TRBV6-2 or TRBV6-3 and TRBJ1-5; D not certain. The germline V gene has CDR1 MNHEY and CDR2 SVGEGT. The CDR3 runs to 12 residues. V gave up 2 bases and J gave up 7 bases, with 6 bases separating them. The CDR3 DNA is TGTGCCAGCAGTTACGGACGACAGCCCCAGCATTTT. Translation: CASSYGRQPQHF.

This clone was seen a few times. The CDR3 sequence: CASSYSNGQGQPQHF. The CDR3, as DNA: TGTGCCAGCAGTTACTCGAACGGTCAGGGGCAGCCCCAGCATTTT. The rearrangement uses TRBV6-5 and TRBJ1-5; TRBD1 is a possible D gene (6 bases). Trimming cost V 0 bases and J 7 bases, with 13 bases left between them. CDR3 size: 15 residues. Germline CDR1 reads MNHEY; CDR2 reads SVGAGI.

CDR3 DNA: TGTGCCGCCCGGGGCCCTGCCCAGAATCAGCCCCAGCATTTT. Protein: CAARGPAQNQPQHF. This chain uses TRBV19 with TRBJ1-5, with TRBD1 as a possible D gene (5 bases). This CDR3 has 14 amino acids. V was shortened by 11 bases and J by 4 bases, with 18 bases between the two germline ends. Germline V gene sequence: CDR1 LNHDA, CDR2 SQIVND (reference sequence).

The genes are TRBV7-9 and TRBJ1-5; unclear D gene. In germline, CDR1 is SEHNR, CDR2 FQNEAQ (reference sequence). The ends were cut back, 0 bases at V and 7 bases at J, with 4 bases in the middle. The CDR3 has 12 amino acids. The CDR3 DNA reads TGTGCCAGCAGCTTAGCAGACCAGCCCCAGCATTTT. Protein: CASSLADQPQHF.

The rearrangement links TRBV4-1 to TRBJ1-5; the D is unclear. The CDR3 is 14 residues long. V shed 0 bases and J shed 6 bases, with 9 bases lying between them. Germline assignment: CDR1 MGHRA and CDR2 YSYEKL. The CDR3: CASSQDLGGQPQHF. Here the CDR3 DNA reads TGCGCCAGCAGCCAAGATTTGGGAGGTCAGCCCCAGCATTTT.

The rearrangement joins TRBV28 to TRBJ2-1; D gene ambiguous. Germline-derived CDR1 and CDR2 are MDHEN and SYDVKM. V was trimmed by 4 bases and J by 5 bases, leaving 3 bases between them. The CDR3 spans 11 residues. The CDR3 DNA is TGTGCCAGCAGTTGGGACAATGAGCAGTTCTTC. Protein: CASSWDNEQFF.

This clone has just one count. The rearrangement links TRBV5-4 to TRBJ2-2; D ambiguous. V was cut by 4 bases and J by 0 bases, with 10 bases left in between. CDR3 length equals 15 residues. Looked up from germline, CDR1 is SGHNT and CDR2 is YYREEE (reference sequence). The CDR3 bases are TGTGCCAGCAGCCCGGAGATTTCGAACACCGGGGAGCTGTTTTTT. Translation gives CASSPEISNTGELFF. The full variable domain, its missing parts supplied by reference TRBV5-4 and TRBJ2-2, is ETGVTQSPTHLIKTRGQQVTLRCSSQSGHNTVSWYQQALGQGPQFIFQYYREEENGRGNFPPRFSGLQFPNYSSELNVNALELDDSALYLCASSPEISNTGELFFGEGSRLTVL.

The V and J genes are TRBV15 and TRBJ1-2; possible D gene TRBD1, 5 bases. This CDR3 has 11 residues. Germline V gives CDR1 LNHNV, CDR2 YYDKDF (reference sequence). Trimming removed 11 bases from V and 4 bases from J, with 11 bases in between. The CDR3 nucleotides read TGTGCCGTTCAGGGAGGCTATGGCTACACCTTC. Protein: CAVQGGYGYTF.

This clone was counted once. The chain employs TRBV5-1 and TRBJ2-3; no clear D. CDR3 length: 13 amino acids. Germline CDR1 and CDR2: SGHRS and YFSETQ. V was pared by 0 bases and J by 6 bases, with 8 bases between. DNA for the CDR3: TGCGCCAGCAGCTTGGGCCTCCGGGATACGCAGTATTTT. Amino acids: CASSLGLRDTQYF.

The rearrangement links TRBV7-3 to TRBJ1-3; TRBD1 might be the D (6 bases). V was shortened by 4 bases and J by 4 bases, with 8 bases between the two germline ends. In germline, CDR1 is SGHTA, CDR2 FQGTGA. The CDR3 has 13 residues. CDR3 in amino acids: CASSSDRGNTIYF. DNA of the CDR3: TGTGCCAGCAGCTCCGACAGGGGAAACACCATATATTTT.

V is TRBV27 and J is TRBJ2-6; no clear D. Between the trimmed V and J ends, which lost 9 bases and 0 bases, there was a span of 9 bases. Germline lookup yields CDR1 MNHEY and CDR2 SMNVEV (reference sequence). This CDR3 spans 14 amino acids. CDR3 coding DNA: TGTGCCAGTTCCTGGGGCTCTGGGGCCAACGTCCTGACTTTC. As protein: CASSWGSGANVLTF.

The table lists this clone with a count of one. The chain joins TRBV27 to TRBJ1-4; D might be TRBD1 (5 bases). The CDR3 sequence is 15 residues long. V lost 0 bases and J lost 4, with 9 bases in between. CDR1 is MNHEY, CDR2 SMNVEV, per germline (reference sequence). CDR3 sequence (DNA): TGTGCCAGCAGTTTATCGCGGGGCGGTAATGAAAAACTGTTTTTT. This translates into CASSLSRGGNEKLFF.

As DNA, the CDR3 is TGCGCCAGCAGCCCCCTGGGGCAGGGTTGGGATTCTAGCACAGATACGCAGTATTTT. Its protein product is CASSPLGQGWDSSTDTQYF. The chain is built from TRBV5-1 and TRBJ2-3, with D possibly being TRBD1 (5 bases). This CDR3 region has 19 residues. The V gene lost 4 bases and the J gene lost 0 bases, with 24 bases spanning the gap. From germline, CDR1 is SGHRS and CDR2 YFSETQ.

This clone was observed many times. V usage is TRBV29-1 and J usage is TRBJ2-1; TRBD2 matches at 10 bases. The V and J ends lost 7 bases and 6 bases, in that order; junction bases with no gene match: 9. In germline, CDR1 is SQVTM, CDR2 ANQGSEA. The CDR3 extends over 14 amino acids. This CDR3 is CSAALAGGANEQFF. The CDR3 DNA reads TGCAGCGCTGCCTTAGCGGGAGGTGCCAATGAGCAGTTCTTC.

This clone was found once. This chain connects TRBV7-2 to TRBJ1-4; D might be TRBD1 (5 bases). V was cut by 5 bases and J by 3 bases, with 13 bases left in between. This CDR3 has 15 amino acids. Germline CDR1 reads SGHTA; CDR2 reads FQGNSA. The CDR3 DNA follows: TGTGCCAGCAGCCCTAAAGACAGTTCTAATGAAAAACTGTTTTTT. As protein: CASSPKDSSNEKLFF. The whole variable domain, remainder taken from reference TRBV7-2 and TRBJ1-4, is GAGVSQSPSNKVTEKGKDVELRCDPISGHTALYWYRQSLGQGLEFLIYFQGNSAPDKSGLPSDRFSAERTGGSVSTLTIQRTQQEDSAVYLCASSPKDSSNEKLFFGSGTQLSVL.

This chain joins TRBV5-1 and TRBJ1-3; 7 bases map to TRBD1. Germline loops: CDR1 SGHRS, CDR2 YFSETQ. The CDR3 contains 14 residues. V was clipped by 4 bases and J by 4 bases; unmatched bases: 5. CDR3 sequence reads: CASSPGTAGNTIYF. In DNA form, the CDR3 reads TGCGCCAGCAGCCCTGGGACAGCGGGAAACACCATATATTTT.

This chain uses TRBV18 with TRBJ1-2, with D possibly TRBD1 on 5 matching bases. With 1 base removed from V and 8 bases from J, the gap between germline ends came to 11 bases. The germline gives CDR1 KGHSH, CDR2 LQKENI. CDR3 length: 13 amino acids. CDR3 DNA sequence: TGTGCCAGCTCACCACAGCAGGGAGAAGGCTACACCTTC. Translated: CASSPQQGEGYTF.

The CDR3 is CASSQGAGVGEKLFF. The CDR3 coding sequence is TGCGCCAGCAGCCAAGGGGCAGGGGTTGGTGAAAAACTGTTTTTT. This rearrangement joins TRBV4-3 to TRBJ1-4, with a weak D call TRBD1 (6 bases). The CDR3 is 15 residues long. The germline V and J ends were trimmed by 1 base and 7 bases, with 13 bases remaining between them. In germline, CDR1 is LGHNA, CDR2 YSLEER.

The chain recombines TRBV28 with TRBJ1-5, with D possibly matching TRBD1 (6 bases). V was pared by 5 bases and J by 5 bases, with 16 bases between. The CDR3 loop spans 15 amino acids. Germline V gives CDR1 MDHEN, CDR2 SYDVKM. The CDR3 coding sequence is TGTGCCAGCAGTATTCTTAACAGGGACGATCAGCCCCAGCATTTT. This encodes CASSILNRDDQPQHF.

DNA for the CDR3: TGTGCCTGGAGTGTGGGTGACAGGGATGAGCAGTACTTC. This codes for CAWSVGDRDEQYF. The V gene is TRBV30, the J gene TRBJ2-7, with TRBD1 matching 7 bases. Germline lookup yields CDR1 GTSNPN and CDR2 SVGIG (reference sequence). The trim removed 0 bases at V and 7 bases at J, leaving 6 bases unmatched. This CDR3 is 13 amino acids long.

The chain combines TRBV11-2 with TRBJ2-1, with 14 bases identical to TRBD2. Germline V gene lookup returns CDR1 SGHAT and CDR2 FQNNGV. Germline trimming cut 3 bases from V and 9 bases from J; bases unmatched to any gene: 13. The CDR3 has 18 residues. The CDR3 region has the DNA TGTGCCAGCAGCTTCTCATTAAGGTTTGGGACTAGCGGGGGTGAGCAGTTCTTC. Its protein is CASSFSLRFGTSGGEQFF.

V and J are TRBV7-9 and TRBJ2-3, with D possibly matching TRBD2 (5 bases). Trimming shortened V by 5 bases and J by 2 bases, and 11 bases separated the two germline ends. This CDR3 is 14 amino acids long. Looked up from germline, CDR1 is SEHNR and CDR2 is FQNEAQ (reference sequence). The DNA of the CDR3 is TGTGCCAGCAGCCCAGGACTGATCACAGATACGCAGTATTTT. Translation: CASSPGLITDTQYF.